One and the same sample provided the 30 T cell receptor beta chains below, sequenced in a study of blood T cell repertoires in COVID-19. The repertoire was sequenced with immunoSEQ multiplex PCR; TCRdb's copy has only in-frame clones and lacks some. The table lists 140,000 to 150,000 clones, roughly 89% of them singletons. Sequences were obtained from PBMCs or T cells enriched from blood (not recorded which). Receptors were obtained from a man aged 45-65 years who had recovered from COVID-19.

The CDR3 DNA reads TGTGCCAGCAGTTTATGGGAGGCGTTGGGCACAGATACGCAGTATTTT. Residues: CASSLWEALGTDTQYF. The chain uses TRBV28 and TRBJ2-3; the D gene is possibly TRBD2 (5 bases). Germline CDR1 and CDR2: MDHEN and SYDVKM. V was shortened by 0 bases and J by 1 base, with 11 bases between the two germline ends. CDR3 length equals 16 residues.

The CDR3, as DNA: TGTGCCAGCAGCTTAGCGGGGGACAGGGGTGCTAACTATGGCTACACCTTC. Its translation: CASSLAGDRGANYGYTF. V and J are TRBV7-6 and TRBJ1-2; 10 nucleotides match TRBD1. CDR3 length equals 17 residues. Losses at the gene ends were 0 bases for V and 0 bases for J; bases not matched to a gene: 4. Germline-derived CDR1 and CDR2 are SGHVS and FNYEAQ.

The chain joins TRBV2 to TRBJ1-3; TRBD1 is a possible D gene (6 bases). The CDR3 is 13 amino acids. Looked up from germline, CDR1 is SNHLY and CDR2 is FYNNEI. Trimming cost V 10 bases and J 3 bases, with 13 bases left between them. CDR3 sequence reads: CAMARGNGNTIYF. CDR3 nucleotides: TGTGCCATGGCCAGGGGCAATGGAAACACCATATATTTT.

V and J are TRBV5-4 and TRBJ1-6; D is possibly TRBD1 (5 bases). Germline assignment: CDR1 SGHNT and CDR2 YYREEE (reference sequence). V dropped 3 bases and J dropped 7 bases, with 14 bases sitting between them. This CDR3 contains 15 residues. The CDR3 nucleotides are TGTGCCAGCAGCTCCGGGGGGATTTGGAATTCACCCCTCCACTTT. Translation: CASSSGGIWNSPLHF.

Only one count was recorded for this clone. The chain uses TRBV3-1 (or the pseudogene TRBV3-2) and TRBJ2-7; 8 positions match TRBD2. CDR3 length: 16 amino acids. CDR1 and CDR2 (germline): LGHDT, YNNKEL (reference sequence). J lost 0 bases, V lost 6 bases, and 10 bases had no gene match. CDR3 protein: CASSDALAVLSYEQYF. The CDR3 bases are TGTGCCAGCAGTGACGCACTAGCGGTGCTCTCCTACGAGCAGTACTTC.

CDR3 sequence (DNA): TGTGCCAGCAGCTCAGGGGGACCCGGGGAGCTGTTTTTT. As protein: CASSSGGPGELFF. The chain joins TRBV6-4 to TRBJ2-2; TRBD1 aligns across 7 bases. Germline CDR1 MRHNA, CDR2 SNTAGT. The V gene end was trimmed by 6 bases and the J gene end by 6 bases; junction bases not matched to a gene: 4. This CDR3 has 13 residues.

J is TRBJ2-7 and V is TRBV28; D not certain. The germline V gene encodes CDR1 MDHEN and CDR2 SYDVKM. The length of the CDR3 is 14 residues. Trimming shortened V by 5 bases and J by 4 bases, and 15 bases separated the two germline ends. CDR3 amino acids: CASSRLPGQYEQYV. The CDR3 DNA follows: TGTGCCAGCAGTCGATTACCGGGTCAGTACGAGCAGTACGTC.

The V call is TRBV6-5, the J call TRBJ1-5, with 8 nucleotides matching TRBD1. The CDR3 sequence is 14 residues long. The J segment lost 6 bases and the V segment lost 7 bases, leaving 8 bases of the junction unmatched. Germline CDR1 MNHEY, CDR2 SVGAGI. CDR3 nucleotides: TGTGCCAGCAAAGGACAGGGTCCGGGTCAGCCCCAGCATTTT. As protein: CASKGQGPGQPQHF.

The V call is TRBV7-2, the J call TRBJ1-1; D gene ambiguous. CDR3 length equals 15 residues. Trimming pared 2 bases from V and 5 bases from J, leaving 15 bases between. Looked up from germline, CDR1 is SGHTA and CDR2 is FQGNSA. CDR3 coding DNA: TGTGCCAGCAGCTTACGGGTCTCGACGGGGACTGAAGCTTTCTTT. Its translation is CASSLRVSTGTEAFF.

The chain has TRBV4-1 and TRBJ2-5; D perhaps matches TRBD2 (6 bases). V gave up 1 base and J gave up 5 bases, with 11 bases separating them. The CDR3 is made up of 14 amino acids. Germline CDR1 reads MGHRA; CDR2 reads YSYEKL. Here the CDR3 reads CASSQVGGLETQYF. CDR3 DNA: TGCGCCAGCAGCCAAGTCGGGGGTTTGGAGACCCAGTACTTC.

This chain connects TRBV9 to TRBJ1-4, with a weak D call TRBD1 (6 bases). There are 14 residues in the CDR3. Deletions cut 2 bases from V and 2 bases from J, with 7 bases between. The germline V gene encodes CDR1 SGDLS and CDR2 YYNGEE. CDR3 DNA: TGTGCCAGCAGCGTTGGACAGACTAATGAAAAACTGTTTTTT. This codes for CASSVGQTNEKLFF. The full variable domain, with the rest looked up from reference TRBV9 and TRBJ1-4, is DSGVTQTPKHLITATGQRVTLRCSPRSGDLSVYWYQQSLDQGLQFLIQYYNGEERAKGNILERFSAQQFPDLHSELNLSSLELGDSALYFCASSVGQTNEKLFFGSGTQLSVL.

The chain is built from TRBV27 and TRBJ2-1; TRBD2 aligns across 7 bases. Unmatched junction bases numbered 10, after V lost 1 base and J lost 1 base. Germline V gene data show CDR1 as MNHEY and CDR2 as SMNVEV (reference sequence). This CDR3 region has 18 residues. CDR3 DNA sequence: TGTGCCAGCAGTTTATACCCCACAGCGGGACTATCCTACAATGAGCAGTTCTTC. Its translation: CASSLYPTAGLSYNEQFF.

J is TRBJ1-1 and V is TRBV19, with D possibly matching TRBD1 (5 bases). V dropped 5 bases and J dropped 0 bases, with 10 bases sitting between them. The CDR3 spans 14 residues. Germline assignment: CDR1 LNHDA and CDR2 SQIVND (reference sequence). The CDR3 reads CASSADNLNTEAFF. For the CDR3, the DNA is TGTGCCAGTAGTGCGGACAACCTGAACACTGAAGCTTTCTTT.

A word on this clone: One end of the junction fails to match germline, which may point to a read error. The chain couples TRBV7-7 to TRBJ2-3; 9 bases are shared with TRBD1. CDR3 length: 16 amino acids. Germline assignment: CDR1 SSHAT and CDR2 FNYEAQ (reference sequence). The CDR3 is CASSPTGQGSPDTQYF. CDR3 in DNA: TGTGCTAGCAGCCCGACGGGACAGGGCTCCCCAGATACGCAGTATTTT.

The J gene is TRBJ1-6, the V gene TRBV7-2; 7 nucleotides align to TRBD1. The J segment lost 7 bases and the V segment lost 4 bases, leaving 7 bases of the junction unmatched. This CDR3 comprises 15 residues. The germline gives CDR1 SGHTA, CDR2 FQGNSA. The CDR3 sequence: CASSSSGTVNSPLHF. CDR3 DNA: TGTGCCAGCAGCTCCTCCGGGACAGTAAATTCACCCCTCCACTTT.

The genes are TRBV4-3 and TRBJ1-1; a possible D gene is TRBD1 (5 bases). CDR3 size: 15 residues. V gave up 0 bases and J gave up 5 bases, with 13 bases separating them. Germline lookup yields CDR1 LGHNA and CDR2 YSLEER. This chain's CDR3 is CASSQDKLGGTEAFF. In DNA form, the CDR3 reads TGCGCCAGCAGCCAAGATAAGTTGGGGGGGACTGAAGCTTTCTTT.

The gene calls are TRBV11-2 and TRBJ2-2, with D possibly matching TRBD1 (5 bases). This CDR3 has 14 residues. The ends were cut back, 4 bases at V and 7 bases at J, with 13 bases in the middle. The V gene's germline CDR1 is SGHAT and CDR2 FQNNGV. The CDR3 DNA reads TGTGCCAGCAGCTCCAATGGGGCCCTCGGGGAGCTGTTTTTT. It specifies CASSSNGALGELFF. The variable domain in full, with the rest retrieved from reference TRBV11-2 and TRBJ2-2, is EAGVAQSPRYKIIEKRQSVAFWCNPISGHATLYWYQQILGQGPKLLIQFQNNGVVDDSQLPKDRFSAERLKGVDSTLKIQPAKLEDSAVYLCASSSNGALGELFFGEGSRLTVL.

This chain connects TRBV9 to TRBJ2-3; weak D call: TRBD2 (5 bases). V shed 0 bases and J shed 7 bases, with 9 bases lying between them. CDR3 length equals 13 residues. Germline V CDR1 and CDR2: SGDLS, YYNGEE. CDR3 nucleotide sequence: TGTGCCAGCAGCGTAGGCGAGGGATATACGCAGTATTTT. Its protein is CASSVGEGYTQYF.

The V and J genes are TRBV6-5 and TRBJ1-5; a weak D match, TRBD1 (6 bases). Germline lookup yields CDR1 MNHEY and CDR2 SVGAGI. The CDR3 sequence is 14 residues long. V shed 8 bases and J shed 7 bases, with 18 bases lying between them. In nucleotides, the CDR3 is TGTGCCAGCTACCTCGGGGGGGCGCGCCAGCCCCAGCATTTT. Encoded protein: CASYLGGARQPQHF.

The rearrangement uses TRBV7-2 and TRBJ1-2, with 8 bases fitting TRBD1. V lost 5 bases, J lost 4 bases, and 9 bases stayed unmatched. Per germline, CDR1 SGHTA and CDR2 FQGNSA. The CDR3 runs 15 residues. The CDR3 DNA reads TGTGCCAGCAGCGTAACTGACAGGGGCTCCTATGGCTACACCTTC. It encodes CASSVTDRGSYGYTF.

The rearrangement joins TRBV5-1 to TRBJ1-2; 7 nucleotides agree with TRBD1. This CDR3 is 14 amino acids long. V gave up 9 bases and J gave up 5 bases; unmatched junction bases: 13. CDR1 and CDR2 from the germline V gene are SGHRS and YFSETQ. CDR3 DNA: TGCGCCACCCCACCCCGGGGACAGAGATATGGCTACACCTTC. This codes for CATPPRGQRYGYTF.

The gene calls are TRBV7-9 and TRBJ2-5; the match to TRBD1 covers 7 bases. There are 12 residues in the CDR3. CDR1 is SEHNR, CDR2 FQNEAQ, per germline (reference sequence). Losses at the gene ends were 7 bases for V and 6 bases for J; bases not matched to a gene: 5. The CDR3 region is CASNPQGKTQYF. The CDR3 bases are TGTGCCAGCAACCCACAGGGGAAGACCCAGTACTTC.

The V call is TRBV5-1, the J call TRBJ2-3; D is undetermined. Germline loops: CDR1 SGHRS, CDR2 YFSETQ. V gave up 3 bases and J gave up 4 bases, with 12 bases separating them. The CDR3 extends over 14 amino acids. The CDR3: CASSWMSEADTQYF. The CDR3 nucleotides read TGCGCCAGCAGCTGGATGTCAGAGGCAGATACGCAGTATTTT.

This chain connects TRBV6-4 to TRBJ1-6; 9 bases line up with TRBD1. The CDR3 loop spans 15 amino acids. From germline, CDR1 is MRHNA and CDR2 SNTAGT. Trimming took 5 bases from V and 9 from J; bases not matched to a gene: 8. CDR3 nucleotides: TGTGCCAGCAGTTTGTACCGGGACAGGGCTTCACCCCTCCACTTT. Translated: CASSLYRDRASPLHF.

The CDR3 protein is CATSRADSVNTGELFF. CDR3 nucleotides: TGTGCCACCAGCAGAGCGGATAGCGTGAACACCGGGGAGCTGTTTTTT. The J gene is TRBJ2-2, the V gene TRBV15; D may be TRBD2 (5 bases). The CDR3 spans 16 residues. The germline V and J ends were trimmed by 1 base and 1 base, with 10 bases remaining between them. Germline CDR1 and CDR2: LNHNV and YYDKDF (reference sequence).

This rearrangement joins TRBV19 to TRBJ1-3, with D tentatively TRBD1 (5 bases). Germline lookup yields CDR1 LNHDA and CDR2 SQIVND (reference sequence). The V gene lost 7 bases and the J gene lost 0 bases, with 13 bases spanning the gap. The CDR3 extends over 15 amino acids. CDR3 protein: CASKSQGASGNTIYF. The CDR3 region has the DNA TGTGCCAGTAAGTCCCAAGGGGCCTCTGGAAACACCATATATTTT.

The rearrangement links TRBV30 to TRBJ2-2, with TRBD2 matching over 8 bases. The CDR3 has 14 residues. CDR1 is GTSNPN, CDR2 SVGIG, per germline (reference sequence). The J segment lost 5 bases and the V segment lost 3 bases, leaving 5 bases of the junction unmatched. The CDR3, as DNA: TGTGCCTGGAGGAGGCGGGAGGCGACCGGGGAGCTGTTTTTT. Residues: CAWRRREATGELFF.

The V gene is TRBV5-8, the J gene TRBJ1-2; 7 bases are a match to TRBD1. CDR1 is SGHTS, CDR2 YDEGEE, per germline. V was pared by 4 bases and J by 0 bases, with 6 bases of the junction left unmatched. The CDR3 is 15 amino acids. The DNA of the CDR3 is TGTGCCAGCAGCCATAGACAGGGAGCTAACTATGGCTACACCTTC. Residues: CASSHRQGANYGYTF.

CDR3 nucleotide sequence: TGTGCCAGCAGTCTATCAACAGGGTTGAACACTGAAGCTTTCTTT. It encodes CASSLSTGLNTEAFF. The rearrangement joins TRBV11-2 to TRBJ1-1; the D gene is possibly TRBD1 (6 bases). V was cut by 6 bases and J by 0 bases, with 14 bases left in between. Germline V CDR1 and CDR2: SGHAT, FQNNGV. The CDR3 contains 15 residues.

In DNA, the CDR3 is TGCAGCGTCCGATCAGGGGCTCAGAACACTGAAGCTTTCTTT. Its protein is CSVRSGAQNTEAFF. The chain is built from TRBV29-1 and TRBJ1-1; D is perhaps TRBD1 (6 bases). Trimming left V 6 bases short and J 1 base short, with 15 bases between. This CDR3 comprises 14 residues. Germline loops: CDR1 SQVTM, CDR2 ANQGSEA.